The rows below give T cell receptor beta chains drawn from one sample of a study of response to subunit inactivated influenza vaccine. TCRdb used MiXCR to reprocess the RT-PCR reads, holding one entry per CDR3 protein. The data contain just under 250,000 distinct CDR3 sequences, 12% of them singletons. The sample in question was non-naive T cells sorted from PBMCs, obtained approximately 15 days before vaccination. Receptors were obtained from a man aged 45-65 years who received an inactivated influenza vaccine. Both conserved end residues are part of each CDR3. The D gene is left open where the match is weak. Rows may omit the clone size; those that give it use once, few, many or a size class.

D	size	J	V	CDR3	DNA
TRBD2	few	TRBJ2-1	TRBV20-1	CSARVGRGVPYNEQFF	TGCAGTGCTAGGGTAGGGCGGGGGGTCCCTTACAATGAGCAGTTCTTC
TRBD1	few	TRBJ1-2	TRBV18	CASSPPTGGYGYTF	TGTGCCAGCTCACCACCGACAGGGGGCTATGGCTACACCTTC
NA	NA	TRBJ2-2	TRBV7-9	CASSIGAPAAVELFF	TGTGCCAGCAGCATAGGGGCCCCAGCGGCCGTGGAGCTGTTTTTT
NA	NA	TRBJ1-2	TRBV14	CASSGWGKYGYTF	TGTGCCAGCAGTGGCTGGGGAAAGTATGGCTACACCTTC
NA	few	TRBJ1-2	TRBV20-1	CSAVDMSVYGYTF	TGCAGTGCTGTGGACATGTCTGTCTATGGCTACACCTTC
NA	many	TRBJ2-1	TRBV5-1	CASSLELRDNEQFF	TGCGCCAGCAGCTTGGAATTAAGAGACAATGAGCAGTTCTTC
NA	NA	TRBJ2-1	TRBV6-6	CASRGSAYNEQFF	TGTGCCAGCAGGGGTAGCGCGTACAATGAGCAGTTCTTC
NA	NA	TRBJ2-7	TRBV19	CASSIPNRDPNEQYF	TGTGCCAGTAGTATACCCAACAGGGACCCTAACGAGCAGTACTTC
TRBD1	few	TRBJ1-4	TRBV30	CAWNEGQLGKLFF	TGTGCCTGGAACGAGGGACAGCTGGGGAAACTGTTTTTT
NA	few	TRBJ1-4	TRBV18	CASSSGSNEKLFF	TGTGCCAGCTCAAGCGGGTCGAATGAAAAACTGTTTTTT
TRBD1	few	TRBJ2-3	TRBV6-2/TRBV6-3	CASRTGTGTDTQYF	TGTGCCAGCAGAACCGGGACAGGGACAGATACGCAGTATTTT
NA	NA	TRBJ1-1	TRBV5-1	CASTIGGGLNTEAFF	TGCGCCAGCACCATCGGCGGAGGGCTGAACACTGAAGCTTTCTTT
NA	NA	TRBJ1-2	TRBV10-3	CAISEPGRGNYGYTF	TGTGCCATCAGTGAACCGGGCAGGGGTAACTATGGCTACACCTTC
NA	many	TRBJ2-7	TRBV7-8	CASTGTRSYEQYF	TGTGCCAGCACTGGCACCCGTTCCTACGAGCAGTACTTC
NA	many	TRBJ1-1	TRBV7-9	CASSLADLPLTEAFF	TGTGCCAGCAGCTTAGCGGACCTGCCGTTGACTGAAGCTTTCTTT
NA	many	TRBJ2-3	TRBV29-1	CSVGPGDTDTQYF	TGCAGCGTTGGCCCGGGGGACACAGATACGCAGTATTTT
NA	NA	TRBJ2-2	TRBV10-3	CAIRGIGELFF	TGTGCCATCAGGGGGATCGGGGAGCTGTTTTTT
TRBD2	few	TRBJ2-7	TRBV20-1	CSALRTSDTEQYF	TGCAGTGCTCTTAGGACTAGCGACACCGAGCAGTACTTC
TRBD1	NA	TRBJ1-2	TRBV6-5	CASSSRTGLGGYTF	TGTGCCAGCAGTTCCCGGACAGGGCTGGGGGGCTACACCTTC
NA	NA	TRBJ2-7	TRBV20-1	CSARWVGYEQYF	TGCAGTGCTAGATGGGTCGGCTACGAGCAGTACTTC
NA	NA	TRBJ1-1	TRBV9	CASSTDGAPNTEAFF	TGTGCCAGCAGCACAGACGGGGCCCCGAACACTGAAGCTTTCTTT
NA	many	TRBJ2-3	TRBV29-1	CSVAVSTDTQYF	TGCAGCGTTGCTGTCTCAACAGATACGCAGTATTTT
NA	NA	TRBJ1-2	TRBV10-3	CAISESRSNYGYTF	TGTGCCATCAGTGAGTCACGGAGTAACTATGGCTACACCTTC
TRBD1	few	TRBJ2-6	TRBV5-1	CASSPWGQGGAGANVLTF	TGCGCCAGCAGCCCATGGGGACAGGGAGGAGCTGGGGCCAACGTCCTGACTTTC
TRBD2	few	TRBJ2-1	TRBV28	CASRNGLAGSNEQFF	TGTGCCAGCAGGAACGGACTAGCGGGATCGAATGAGCAGTTCTTC
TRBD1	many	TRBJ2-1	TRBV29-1	CSAEQGAVEQFF	TGCAGCGCGGAACAGGGGGCAGTTGAGCAGTTCTTC
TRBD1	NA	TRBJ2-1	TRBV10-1	CASSESGDSNEQFF	TGCGCCAGCAGTGAGTCGGGGGACAGCAATGAGCAGTTCTTC
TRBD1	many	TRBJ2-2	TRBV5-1	CASSTRTGDTGELFF	TGCGCCAGCAGCACACGGACAGGGGACACCGGGGAGCTGTTTTTT
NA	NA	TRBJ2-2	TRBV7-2	CASSLSGQGTGELFF	TGTGCCAGCAGCTTATCGGGCCAGGGCACCGGGGAGCTGTTTTTT
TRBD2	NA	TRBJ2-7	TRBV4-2	CASSPGLATVLYEQYF	TGTGCCAGCAGCCCAGGACTAGCGACAGTCCTCTACGAGCAGTACTTC
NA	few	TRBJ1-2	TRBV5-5	CASSYSKGDGYTF	TGTGCCAGCAGCTATTCCAAGGGGGATGGCTACACCTTC
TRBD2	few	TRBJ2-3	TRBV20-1	CSAMRLAMTDTQYF	TGCAGTGCTATGAGACTAGCGATGACAGATACGCAGTATTTT
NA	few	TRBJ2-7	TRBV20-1	CSALQGRSSYEQYF	TGCAGTGCTTTACAGGGAAGGAGCTCCTACGAGCAGTACTTC
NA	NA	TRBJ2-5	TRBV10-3	CAISEQGQRGETQYF	TGTGCCATCAGTGAACAAGGACAGCGGGGAGAGACCCAGTACTTC
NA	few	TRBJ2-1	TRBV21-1	CASSKGPTGFNEQFF	TGTGCCAGCAGCAAAGGTCCGACAGGGTTCAATGAGCAGTTCTTC
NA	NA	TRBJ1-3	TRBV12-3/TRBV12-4	CASSFTAGADGNTIYF	TGTGCCAGCAGTTTTACCGCGGGCGCCGACGGAAACACCATATATTTT
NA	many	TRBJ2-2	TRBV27	CASSFGTGELFF	TGTGCCAGCAGTTTTGGCACCGGGGAGCTGTTTTTT
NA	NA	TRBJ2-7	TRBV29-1	CSVCPSSSYEQYF	TGCAGCGTTTGTCCCTCCAGCTCCTACGAGCAGTACTTC
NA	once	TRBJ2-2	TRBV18	CASSLSSQPNTGELFF	TGTGCCAGCTCACTATCCTCGCAACCGAACACCGGGGAGCTGTTTTTT
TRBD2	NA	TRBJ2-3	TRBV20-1	CSARSGGGQDTQYF	TGCAGTGCTCGTAGCGGGGGGGGCCAAGATACGCAGTATTTT
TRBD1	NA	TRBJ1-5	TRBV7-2	CASSIQGGTTQPQHF	TGTGCCAGCAGCATACAGGGGGGCACTACTCAGCCCCAGCATTTT
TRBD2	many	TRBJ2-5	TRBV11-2	CASSPAGGVQETQYF	TGTGCCAGCAGCCCTGCGGGGGGGGTCCAAGAGACCCAGTACTTC
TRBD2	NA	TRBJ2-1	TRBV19	CASSTSGLAVLLF	TGTGCCAGTAGTACCTCTGGACTAGCGGTCTTGCTCTTC
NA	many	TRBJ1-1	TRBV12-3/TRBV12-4	CASSLRGMNTEAFF	TGTGCCAGCAGTTTACGGGGCATGAACACTGAAGCTTTCTTT
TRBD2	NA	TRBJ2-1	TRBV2	CATPRSAGGGNEQFF	TGTGCCACGCCCAGATCAGCGGGAGGAGGCAATGAGCAGTTCTTC
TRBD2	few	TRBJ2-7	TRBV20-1	CSAAGGTSGRPLYEQYF	TGCAGTGCTGCCGGCGGGACTAGCGGGAGGCCACTCTACGAGCAGTACTTC
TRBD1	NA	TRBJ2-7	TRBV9	CASSMGQGGEQYF	TGTGCCAGCAGTATGGGACAGGGAGGCGAGCAGTACTTC
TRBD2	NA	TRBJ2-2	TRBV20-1	CSAESGANTGELFF	TGCAGTGCTGAGAGCGGGGCCAACACCGGGGAGCTGTTTTTT